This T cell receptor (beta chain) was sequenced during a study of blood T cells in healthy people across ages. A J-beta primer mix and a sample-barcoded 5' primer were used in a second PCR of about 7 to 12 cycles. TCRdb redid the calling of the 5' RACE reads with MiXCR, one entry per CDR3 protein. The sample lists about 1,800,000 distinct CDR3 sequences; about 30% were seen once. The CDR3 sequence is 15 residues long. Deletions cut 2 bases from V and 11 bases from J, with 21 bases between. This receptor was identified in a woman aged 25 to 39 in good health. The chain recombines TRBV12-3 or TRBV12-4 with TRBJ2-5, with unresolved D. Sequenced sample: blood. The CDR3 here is CASSLSNSRLSKQYF. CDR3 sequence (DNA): TGTGCCAGCAGTTTATCGAACAGCCGCCTTTCTAAGCAGTACTTC.